Detailed here is one T cell receptor beta chain. What it binds is not known. Generated by immunoSEQ multiplex PCR, the TCRdb table keeps only in-frame clones and is missing some. The sample shows about 12,000 clones, roughly 90% of them seen only once. The entry originates in a study of regulatory dendritic cells for organ transplantation. Overall study results and limits: Regulatory dendritic cells appeared to expand memory CD8+ clones less than mature ones.

Sorted subsets were CFSE-labeled and cultured approximately 5 days with allogeneic dendritic cells. Memory T cells were CD45RO+, naive were CD45RA+, sorted by FACS. Sequencing input: naive CD8+ T cells from blood cultured with dendritic cells. Described subset: CD45RA+ naive T cells. The sequence came from a human donor in good health.

The DNA for the CDR3 is TGCGCCAGCAGCCCCGGTCGATATCTCGAGCAGTACTTC. This encodes CASSPGRYLEQYF. The chain combines TRBV5-1 with TRBJ2-7, with unresolved D. From germline, CDR1 is SGHRS and CDR2 YFSETQ. The CDR3 runs to 13 residues. Trimming pared 4 bases from V and 6 bases from J, leaving 14 bases between.